Below are 3 T cell receptor beta chains sequenced from a single sample in a study of ipilimumab plus nivolumab after autologous stem cell transplantation. Repertoires were generated with immunoSEQ multiplex PCR, while TCRdb's copy carries only in-frame clones and drops some. The table shows approximately 9,800 clones, with around 73% occurring only once. The sequences come from PBMCs, collected in a trial of ipilimumab plus nivolumab as post-transplant consolidation. The receptors shown here come from a male donor with diffuse large B-cell lymphoma.

The chain is built from TRBV25-1 and TRBJ1-2, with D possibly being TRBD1 (5 bases). Trimming took off 5 bases at V and 7 bases at J, with 20 bases between the two ends. This CDR3 comprises 15 residues. In germline, CDR1 is MGHDK, CDR2 SYGVNS. CDR3 in DNA: TGTGCCAGCAGTTTATCGAGGGGCTCTGGTCTTGGCTACACCTTC. Protein: CASSLSRGSGLGYTF.

The gene calls are TRBV6-4 and TRBJ2-2; TRBD1 aligns across 11 bases. The CDR3 has 18 amino acids. V trimming: 9 bases; J trimming: 4 bases; junction bases outside the gene matches: 16. Germline CDR1 MRHNA, CDR2 SNTAGT. The CDR3 here is CARVRTNRDRGGTGELFF. Here the CDR3 DNA reads TGTGCCAGAGTTAGGACCAACCGGGACAGGGGGGGCACCGGGGAGCTGTTTTTT.

This clone has just a few counts. The gene calls are TRBV7-2 and TRBJ1-2; D ambiguous. This CDR3 is built from 13 residues. The germline CDR1 and CDR2 sequences are SGHTA and FQGNSA. Trimming took 3 bases from V and 2 from J, leaving 7 bases between them. CDR3: CASSFEPNYGYTF. The CDR3 nucleotides are TGTGCCAGCAGCTTCGAACCGAACTATGGCTACACCTTC.